These 32 T cell receptor beta chains were all obtained from the same sample, sequenced in a study of T cells in Graves' hyperthyroidism and ophthalmopathy. Amplification of TCR beta CDR3 regions was performed using RNA transcripts as template. RT-PCR in the first round (using the HTBI primer set) targeted the TCR CDR3. TCRdb recomputed calls from the multiplex PCR reads with MiXCR, one row per CDR3 protein. The sample consists of about 290,000 distinct CDR3 sequences, roughly 14% of them appearing once. What was sequenced was blood. Receptors were obtained from a woman aged 30 to 39 with Graves' hyperthyroidism that later progressed to Graves' ophthalmopathy.

This clonotype was seen repeatedly, ten times or more. The chain recombines TRBV15 with TRBJ1-1; D is unresolved. V shed 0 bases and J shed 6 bases, with 20 bases lying between them. CDR1 and CDR2 (germline): LNHNV, YYDKDF (reference sequence). This CDR3 has 17 residues. DNA for the CDR3: TGTGCCACCAGCAGAGATCTTTCAGCTTCCTTCGGCGCTGAAGCTTTCTTT. This sequence encodes CATSRDLSASFGAEAFF.

There are many counts of this clonotype. The V gene is TRBV20-1, the J gene TRBJ2-3; TRBD2 matches 8 bases. The CDR3 covers 16 residues. V lost 6 bases to trimming and J lost 2 bases; unmatched junction nucleotides: 13. CDR1 is DFQATT, CDR2 SNEGSKA, per germline (reference sequence). The CDR3 sequence is CSAPGGLAGFTDTQYF. CDR3 nucleotide sequence: TGCAGTGCCCCTGGGGGGCTAGCGGGTTTCACAGATACGCAGTATTTT.

This clonotype was picked up many times. The V call is TRBV27, the J call TRBJ1-1; no definite D call. Looked up from germline, CDR1 is MNHEY and CDR2 is SMNVEV (reference sequence). With 3 bases removed from V and 4 bases from J, the gap between germline ends came to 12 bases. This CDR3 has 14 residues. CDR3 sequence reads: CASSFRNGGTEAFF. CDR3 DNA sequence: TGTGCCAGCAGTTTTCGGAATGGAGGCACTGAAGCTTTCTTT.

Many counts were recorded for this clonotype. The V and J genes are TRBV15 and TRBJ1-2; possible D gene TRBD1, 5 bases. The V gene lost 0 bases and the J gene lost 3 bases, with 11 bases spanning the gap. CDR1 LNHNV and CDR2 YYDKDF come from the germline V gene (reference sequence). The CDR3 consists of 15 residues. In nucleotides, the CDR3 is TGTGCCACCAGCAGAGAAGGAGGGGCCGACTATGGCTACACCTTC. Translating gives CATSREGGADYGYTF.

This clonotype was counted ten times or more. The chain combines TRBV11-2 with TRBJ2-2, with 7 bases identical to TRBD2. This CDR3 is 17 amino acids long. From germline, CDR1 is SGHAT and CDR2 FQNNGV. The trim removed 0 bases at V and 3 bases at J, leaving 7 bases unmatched. The CDR3 DNA sequence: TGTGCCAGCAGCTTAGATTTTCTAGCGGTGGACACCGGGGAGCTGTTTTTT. It yields the protein CASSLDFLAVDTGELFF.

The chain uses TRBV6-2 or TRBV6-3 and TRBJ2-1; 7 nucleotides match TRBD1. V gave up 0 bases and J gave up 7 bases; unmatched junction bases: 9. CDR3 length equals 16 residues. Germline lookup yields CDR1 MNHEY and CDR2 SVGEGT. CDR3 amino acids: CASSYSSDRESNEQFF. The DNA for the CDR3 is TGTGCCAGCAGTTACTCGAGCGACAGGGAGTCAAATGAGCAGTTCTTC.

The CDR3 DNA sequence: TGTGCCAGTAATGTAGCGGGAGGTGTATTGGATACGCAGTATTTT. Amino acid sequence: CASNVAGGVLDTQYF. This chain links TRBV19 with TRBJ2-3, with TRBD2 matching over 10 bases. Germline V lookup: CDR1 LNHDA, CDR2 SQIVND (reference sequence). V lost 7 bases and J lost 6; bases outside the gene matches: 10. This CDR3 contains 15 residues.

The rearrangement joins TRBV10-3 to TRBJ1-2; no clear D gene. There are 13 residues in the CDR3. Germline V gene data show CDR1 as ENHRY and CDR2 as SYGVKD. V lost 3 bases to trimming and J lost 4 bases, with 9 bases between them. The CDR3 sequence is CAISDGQIYGYTF. The CDR3 DNA reads TGTGCCATCAGTGATGGGCAGATCTATGGCTACACCTTC.

This clonotype was detected ten times or more. V and J are TRBV7-2 and TRBJ1-5; D is uncertain. V gave up 5 bases and J gave up 2 bases, with 10 bases separating them. The CDR3 loop spans 14 amino acids. Germline V gene data show CDR1 as SGHTA and CDR2 as FQGNSA. The CDR3 nucleotides read TGTGCCAGCAGCCCAACAGATCGCAATCAGCCCCAGCATTTT. This translates into CASSPTDRNQPQHF.

This clonotype was detected many times. The chain combines TRBV2 with TRBJ1-4; 8 positions agree with TRBD1. Germline assignment: CDR1 SNHLY and CDR2 FYNNEI. J lost 6 bases, V lost 3 bases, and 6 bases had no gene match. This CDR3 has 15 amino acids. CDR3 amino acids: CASSDAGQGYEKLFF. For the CDR3, the DNA is TGTGCCAGCAGTGACGCCGGACAGGGATATGAAAAACTGTTTTTT.

This chain connects TRBV5-6 to TRBJ2-3, with 10 bases matching TRBD2. Germline V gene sequence: CDR1 SGHDT, CDR2 YYEEEE. The CDR3 totals 14 residues. The ends lost 3 bases at V and 4 bases at J; junction bases unmatched: 2. The CDR3 DNA sequence: TGTGCCAGCAGCTCTAGCGGGAGCCCAGATACGCAGTATTTT. Its protein is CASSSSGSPDTQYF.

This clonotype was counted ten times or more. The gene calls are TRBV27 and TRBJ2-7; D gene uncertain. CDR1 and CDR2 (germline): MNHEY, SMNVEV (reference sequence). V lost 6 bases to trimming and J lost 5 bases, with 14 bases between them. CDR3 length equals 13 residues. CDR3 protein: CASRGLDGDEQYF. The DNA for the CDR3 is TGTGCCAGCAGAGGGTTGGACGGCGACGAGCAGTACTTC.

This rearrangement joins TRBV9 to TRBJ2-2, with unresolved D. Germline CDR1 and CDR2: SGDLS and YYNGEE. The CDR3 contains 15 residues. Trimming cost V 0 bases and J 4 bases, with 10 bases left between them. The CDR3 DNA reads as TGTGCCAGCAGCGTAGAGGGCTTCTCCACCGGGGAGCTGTTTTTT. This translates into CASSVEGFSTGELFF.

This chain uses TRBV4-3 with TRBJ1-1; D not certain. The V gene's germline CDR1 is LGHNA and CDR2 YSLEER. V lost 0 bases to trimming and J lost 1 base, with 6 bases between them. This CDR3 has 14 amino acids. CDR3 nucleotide sequence: TGCGCCAGCAGCCAAGAGCTCGCGAACACTGAAGCTTTCTTT. Protein sequence: CASSQELANTEAFF.

This clonotype has at least ten counts. This chain links TRBV10-3 with TRBJ1-2, with 8 bases aligning to TRBD1. CDR3 size: 17 residues. J lost 8 bases, V lost 5 bases, and 19 bases had no gene match. CDR1 and CDR2 (germline): ENHRY, SYGVKD. The CDR3 spells CAISSPDRDPLPRGYTF. In DNA, the CDR3 is TGTGCCATCAGTTCGCCGGACAGGGACCCTTTGCCCCGGGGCTACACCTTC.

This clonotype was seen at least ten times. V and J are TRBV28 and TRBJ2-2; tentatively, D is TRBD1 (6 bases). Germline CDR1 reads MDHEN; CDR2 reads SYDVKM. CDR3 length: 18 residues. The V end was cut by 6 bases, the J end by 6 bases, with 26 bases between. CDR3 protein: CASSPQQGLVGFPGELFF. The CDR3, as DNA: TGTGCCAGCAGCCCCCAACAGGGCTTGGTGGGTTTTCCCGGGGAGCTGTTTTTT.

This clonotype showed up many times. The chain carries TRBV20-1 and TRBJ2-2; D not certain. The CDR3 contains 14 residues. Per germline, CDR1 DFQATT and CDR2 SNEGSKA (reference sequence). With 3 bases removed from V and 2 bases from J, the gap between germline ends came to 10 bases. Written as DNA, the CDR3 is TGCAGTGCTAGTTTCGAGGCTAACACCGGGGAGCTGTTTTTT. Protein: CSASFEANTGELFF.

This clonotype appeared many times. The rearrangement uses TRBV29-1 and TRBJ1-1; the D is unclear. The V gene lost 4 bases and the J gene lost 2 bases, with 8 bases spanning the gap. Germline-derived CDR1 and CDR2 are SQVTM and ANQGSEA. The CDR3 has 12 residues. The CDR3 coding sequence is TGCAGCGTTGCTCACATAAACACTGAAGCTTTCTTT. Protein product: CSVAHINTEAFF.

This clonotype was seen at least ten times. The chain employs TRBV5-5 and TRBJ2-5; maybe TRBD2 (6 bases). Germline CDR1 and CDR2: SGHKS and YYEKEE (reference sequence). The V and J ends lost 2 bases and 2 bases respectively, with 10 bases between them. The CDR3 covers 14 residues. The CDR3 sequence: CASSFIRGQETQYF. For the CDR3, the DNA is TGTGCCAGCAGCTTTATACGGGGGCAAGAGACCCAGTACTTC.

This clonotype was recorded many times. This sequence joins TRBV27 and TRBJ1-5; TRBD1 matches at 8 bases. The germline V gene has CDR1 MNHEY and CDR2 SMNVEV (reference sequence). V shed 4 bases, J shed 7 bases, and the junction held 9 bases outside the gene matches. There are 15 residues in the CDR3. The DNA for the CDR3 is TGTGCCAGCAGTTCCTTAATACAGGGGGACCAGCCCCAGCATTTT. Translating it yields CASSSLIQGDQPQHF.

The V call is TRBV5-6, the J call TRBJ1-4, with 8 bases identical to TRBD1. From germline, CDR1 is SGHDT and CDR2 YYEEEE. The trim removed 4 bases at V and 8 bases at J, leaving 10 bases unmatched. The CDR3 spans 15 residues. As DNA, the CDR3 is TGTGCCAGCAGCCCCCAGGACAGGGCAGGGGAAAAACTGTTTTTT. Translation: CASSPQDRAGEKLFF.

J is TRBJ1-1 and V is TRBV20-1; no clear D. This CDR3 comprises 14 residues. The V end lost 3 bases, the J end lost 1 base, and 12 bases lay between the germline ends. The V gene's germline CDR1 is DFQATT and CDR2 SNEGSKA (reference sequence). The CDR3 bases are TGCAGTGCTAGTGGTGGCTGGACGAACACTGAAGCTTTCTTT. It is translated as CSASGGWTNTEAFF.

This clonotype has more than one count but fewer than ten. This chain joins TRBV19 and TRBJ1-5; D remains ambiguous. Germline V gene lookup returns CDR1 LNHDA and CDR2 SQIVND (reference sequence). V lost 7 bases to trimming and J lost 5 bases, with 9 bases between them. The CDR3 length is 12 residues. CDR3 sequence reads: CASNENHQPQHF. In DNA form, the CDR3 reads TGTGCCAGTAACGAGAACCATCAGCCCCAGCATTTT.

This clonotype came up a few times. Since a much larger clone is just one base distant, this may be a read error. The chain links TRBV6-1 to TRBJ1-5; 9 bases align to TRBD1. Germline CDR1 is MNHNS and CDR2 is SASEGT. This CDR3 has 14 amino acids. Losses at the gene ends were 6 bases for V and 6 bases for J; bases not matched to a gene: 6. CDR3 sequence: CASRPGTGSQPQHF. CDR3 DNA: TGTGCCAGCAGGCCCGGGACAGGGAGTCAGCCCCAGCATTTT.

The V gene is TRBV5-6, the J gene TRBJ1-4; tentatively, D is TRBD1 (5 bases). Germline V CDR1 and CDR2: SGHDT, YYEEEE. The CDR3 spans 17 residues. V was shortened by 5 bases and J by 7 bases, with 24 bases between the two germline ends. In DNA form, the CDR3 reads TGTGCCAGCAGGGCTGGGGCAGGGAGGGCCCGGAGTGAAAAACTGTTTTTT. As protein: CASRAGAGRARSEKLFF. Combining the CDR3 with reference TRBV5-6 and TRBJ1-4 gives the whole variable domain DAGVTQSPTHLIKTRGQQVTLRCSPKSGHDTVSWYQQALGQGPQFIFQYYEEEERQRGNFPDRFSGHQFPNYSSELNVNALLLGDSALYLCASRAGAGRARSEKLFFGSGTQLSVL.

In this sample, this clonotype turned up many times. The V and J genes are TRBV11-2 and TRBJ2-2; possible D gene TRBD2, 6 bases. Trimming took 1 base from V and 5 from J, leaving 26 bases between them. Germline values: CDR1 SGHAT, CDR2 FQNNGV. This CDR3 region has 20 residues. For the CDR3, the DNA is TGTGCCAGCAGCTTAGGGACCTTTACGGCGGGGTACTGGGGTACCGGGGAGCTGTTTTTT. It translates to CASSLGTFTAGYWGTGELFF.

The V and J genes are TRBV30 and TRBJ2-1, with 8 bases aligning to TRBD2. J gave up 4 bases and V 7 bases, and 9 bases lay outside the gene matches. In germline, CDR1 is GTSNPN, CDR2 SVGIG (reference sequence). The CDR3 is 14 residues long. CDR3 sequence (DNA): TGTGCCTCACGGGGGGGGCGGGCGTACAATGAGCAGTTCTTC. This sequence encodes CASRGGRAYNEQFF.

This clonotype was counted ten times or more. V is TRBV7-8 and J is TRBJ1-3, with D unresolved. CDR1 SGHVS and CDR2 FQNEAQ come from the germline V gene. The CDR3 loop spans 15 amino acids. V lost 1 base, J lost 2 bases, and 9 bases lay in between. DNA of the CDR3: TGTGCCAGCAGCTTAGGAGGAGGCGCTGGAAACACCATATATTTT. Amino acid sequence: CASSLGGGAGNTIYF.

This clonotype was seen at least ten times. This chain connects TRBV7-2 to TRBJ2-5; TRBD2 is a possible D gene (8 bases). V was pared by 7 bases and J by 5 bases, with 23 bases between. The V gene's germline CDR1 is SGHTA and CDR2 FQGNSA. The CDR3 is made up of 16 amino acids. DNA of the CDR3: TGTGCCAGCACCTCGGGAGGGGGCGGACTAAGGGAGACCCAGTACTTC. Its protein is CASTSGGGGLRETQYF. Complete variable domain (other parts from reference TRBV7-2 and TRBJ2-5): GAGVSQSPSNKVTEKGKDVELRCDPISGHTALYWYRQSLGQGLEFLIYFQGNSAPDKSGLPSDRFSAERTGGSVSTLTIQRTQQEDSAVYLCASTSGGGGLRETQYFGPGTRLLVL.

The rearrangement links TRBV20-1 to TRBJ2-3, with 12 bases fitting TRBD2. The germline V gene encodes CDR1 DFQATT and CDR2 SNEGSKA (reference sequence). The junction had 8 bases not matched to a gene; V was cut back by 6 bases and J by 4 bases. The CDR3 totals 15 residues. CDR3 sequence (DNA): TGCAGTGCGAGTTTTCTAGCGGGAGGGCCAGATACGCAGTATTTT. Protein sequence: CSASFLAGGPDTQYF.

This clonotype showed up many times. V gene TRBV6-1 combines with J gene TRBJ1-6; D remains unclear. The V gene lost 5 bases and the J gene lost 5 bases, with 16 bases spanning the gap. Germline lookup yields CDR1 MNHNS and CDR2 SASEGT. The CDR3 spans 16 residues. CDR3 in DNA: TGTGCCAGCAGTTCTAGGAGCGGACGCAATAATTCACCCCTCCACTTT. Encoded protein: CASSSRSGRNNSPLHF.

There are many counts of this clonotype. The chain links TRBV12-3 or TRBV12-4 to TRBJ2-7; 10 bases map to TRBD2. There are 14 residues in the CDR3. V was pared by 7 bases and J by 3 bases, with 6 bases of the junction left unmatched. The DNA for the CDR3 is TGTGCCAGCACCAAAGCGGGAGGGCTCTACGAGCAGTACTTC. Amino acids: CASTKAGGLYEQYF.